Described below is a single T cell receptor (beta chain) sequence and its context. As yet, its antigen is unknown. Per the germline V gene, CDR1 is SGHRS and CDR2 is YFSETQ. Trimming removed 0 bases at V and 0 bases at J, with 10 bases between. The CDR3 is 17 residues long. TCRdb's table, derived via immunoSEQ multiplex PCR, lists solely in-frame clones and lacks some. The sample has 84,000 or so clones, around 90% seen once; the top ten hold roughly 7.7%. The sample originates from a study of identifying expanded T cells in peripheral blood. Study-level results: Around 1.2 clones differed between technical replicates, versus around 16 and 19 over time.

This chain uses TRBV5-1 with TRBJ2-6; D remains ambiguous. The specimen was blood. This TCR was recovered from a person aged 18 to 70 in good health. The CDR3 spells CASSLVGTNSGANVLTF. The CDR3, as DNA: TGCGCCAGCAGCTTGGTAGGCACTAACTCTGGGGCCAACGTCCTGACTTTC.